This TCR beta chain was obtained from a study of technical replicates of blood from four donors. Only in-frame clones appear in the TCRdb table, and some are missing; sequencing was by immunoSEQ multiplex PCR. Found here are some 68,000 clones, nearly 97% of them singletons; the top ten hold roughly 0.24%. The ends lost 5 bases at V and 5 bases at J; junction bases unmatched: 15. The CDR3 has 17 amino acids. Per the germline V gene, CDR1 is SEHNR and CDR2 is FQNEAQ (reference sequence). The sequencing input was T cells isolated from PBMCs. The clonotype originates from a human donor in good health. This rearrangement joins TRBV7-9 to TRBJ2-5; 9 bases align to TRBD1. CDR3 bases: TGTGCCAGCAGCCCTCGGGGACAGGGTTCCACCCAGGAGACCCAGTACTTC. As protein: CASSPRGQGSTQETQYF. Combining the CDR3 with reference TRBV7-9 and TRBJ2-5 gives the whole variable domain DTGVSQNPRHKITKRGQNVTFRCDPISEHNRLYWYRQTLGQGPEFLTYFQNEAQLEKSRLLSDRFSAERPKGSFSTLEIQRTEQGDSAMYLCASSPRGQGSTQETQYFGPGTRLLVL.